The next 18 T cell receptor beta chains were all read from a single sample in a study of Ad26.COV2.S vaccination and SARS-CoV-2 variants. Sequenced by immunoSEQ multiplex PCR; TCRdb stores in-frame clones only, minus some. This table holds roughly 420,000 clones, about 88% found once. Specified treatment: 15 to 20 received Ad26.COV2.S at low or high dose, single or two shots; about 5 received placebo; per-sample allocation not given. Samples analyzed were those drawn on day 63 after the first vaccine or placebo injection. The sequences come from peripheral blood, collected in a trial of Ad26.COV2.S vaccine versus placebo. Source of these receptors: a person aged 18 to 59 who received the Ad26.COV2.S COVID-19 vaccine or a placebo.

The chain uses TRBV19 and TRBJ1-3, with no clear D. Germline assignment: CDR1 LNHDA and CDR2 SQIVND (reference sequence). This CDR3 is built from 14 residues. Trimming stripped 7 bases from V and 1 base from J, with 11 bases between. The CDR3 sequence is CASMRGLSGNTIYF. DNA for the CDR3: TGTGCCAGTATGAGAGGGTTATCTGGAAACACCATATATTTT.

The CDR3 here is CASSLRQVLVGELFF. The CDR3 nucleotides read TGTGCCAGCAGTCTGAGACAGGTCCTGGTCGGGGAGCTGTTTTTT. This chain connects TRBV7-2 to TRBJ2-2; D may be TRBD1 (6 bases). CDR3 size: 15 residues. With 6 bases removed from V and 7 bases from J, the gap between germline ends came to 18 bases. Germline CDR1 reads SGHTA; CDR2 reads FQGNSA.

The chain links TRBV11-2 to TRBJ2-2; D is perhaps TRBD1 or TRBD2 (6 bases each). Between the trimmed V and J ends, which lost 5 bases and 4 bases, there was a span of 20 bases. The CDR3 is 17 residues long. Germline values: CDR1 SGHAT, CDR2 FQNNGV. This chain's CDR3 is CASSPLGAGWFTGELFF. CDR3 DNA: TGTGCCAGCAGCCCTCTGGGGGCGGGATGGTTCACCGGGGAGCTGTTTTTT.

The V and J genes are TRBV7-8 and TRBJ1-2; D unresolved. This CDR3 comprises 12 residues. Germline-derived CDR1 and CDR2 are SGHVS and FQNEAQ. The V gene lost 1 base and the J gene lost 3 bases, with 3 bases spanning the gap. The DNA for the CDR3 is TGTGCCAGCAGCTTAGGGGACTATGGCTACACCTTC. Amino acids: CASSLGDYGYTF.

The J gene is TRBJ1-1, the V gene TRBV6-5; the D gene is possibly TRBD1 (5 bases). In germline, CDR1 is MNHEY, CDR2 SVGAGI. This CDR3 region has 12 residues. V lost 6 bases and J lost 8, with 13 bases in between. The CDR3 sequence: CASRAGSEEAFF. The DNA of the CDR3 is TGTGCCAGCAGGGCAGGGTCGGAGGAAGCTTTCTTT.

The chain joins TRBV28 to TRBJ1-1; the D is unclear. This CDR3 comprises 11 residues. With 3 bases removed from V and 8 bases from J, the gap between germline ends came to 7 bases. CDR1 and CDR2 (germline): MDHEN, SYDVKM. CDR3 residues: CASSFWEEAFF. The CDR3 bases are TGTGCCAGCAGTTTCTGGGAGGAAGCTTTCTTT.

The chain employs TRBV30 and TRBJ1-5, with TRBD1 identical over 7 bases. This CDR3 is 15 amino acids long. Germline V gene sequence: CDR1 GTSNPN, CDR2 SVGIG (reference sequence). Losses at the gene ends were 2 bases for V and 3 bases for J; bases not matched to a gene: 7. For the CDR3, the DNA is TGTGCCTGGAGTACCATGACAGGGAACAATCAGCCCCAGCATTTT. This gives the protein CAWSTMTGNNQPQHF.

This chain uses TRBV4-1 with TRBJ2-3, with D unresolved. This CDR3 is built from 14 residues. Trimming removed 0 bases from V and 3 bases from J, with 7 bases in between. CDR1 MGHRA and CDR2 YSYEKL come from the germline V gene. The CDR3 nucleotides read TGCGCCAGCAGCCAAGATCTGGAGACAGATACGCAGTATTTT. Translation gives CASSQDLETDTQYF.

The chain carries TRBV6-1 and TRBJ2-7; tentative D call: TRBD1 (6 bases). The germline CDR1 and CDR2 sequences are MNHNS and SASEGT. Trimming stripped 0 bases from V and 4 bases from J, with 19 bases between. The CDR3 consists of 17 residues. As DNA, the CDR3 is TGTGCCAGCAGTGAAGCTTGGACAGCAGAAACCGTTTACGAGCAGTACGTC. This translates into CASSEAWTAETVYEQYV.

The V gene is TRBV19, the J gene TRBJ1-3, with a tentative D call TRBD1 (5 bases). CDR1 is LNHDA, CDR2 SQIVND, per germline (reference sequence). With 4 bases removed from V and 7 bases from J, the gap between germline ends came to 11 bases. This CDR3 spans 13 amino acids. CDR3 in DNA: TGTGCCAGTAGTAGTACAGGATTGAACACCATATATTTT. Protein sequence: CASSSTGLNTIYF.

The gene calls are TRBV11-2 and TRBJ2-4, with 11 bases fitting TRBD1. Trimming at V came to 5 bases and at J to 9 bases, leaving 9 bases not matched to a gene. This CDR3 region has 15 residues. The germline CDR1 and CDR2 sequences are SGHAT and FQNNGV. The CDR3 sequence is CASSGQGAKSRIQYF. DNA of the CDR3: TGTGCCAGCAGCGGACAGGGGGCGAAGAGTCGCATTCAGTACTTC.

J is TRBJ2-7 and V is TRBV4-1; 8 bases fit TRBD1. V lost 0 bases to trimming and J lost 4 bases; unmatched junction nucleotides: 5. Germline CDR1 MGHRA, CDR2 YSYEKL. The CDR3 is 15 residues long. CDR3 coding DNA: TGCGCCAGCAGCCAAGATCCAGGGGGCACATACGAGCAGTACTTC. Translation: CASSQDPGGTYEQYF.

This sequence joins TRBV9 and TRBJ1-6; no clear D gene. Trimming left V 0 bases short and J 7 bases short, with 11 bases between. The CDR3 has 15 residues. The germline V gene has CDR1 SGDLS and CDR2 YYNGEE. The CDR3 loop reads CASSVARTENSPLHF. CDR3 nucleotide sequence: TGTGCCAGCAGCGTAGCTAGGACGGAGAATTCACCCCTCCACTTT.

V and J are TRBV10-1 and TRBJ1-1, with 7 bases lining up with TRBD1. With 8 bases clipped from V and 8 bases from J, the junction kept 14 bases outside the gene matches. The CDR3 contains 14 residues. The germline CDR1 and CDR2 sequences are WNHNN and SYGVQD (reference sequence). The CDR3 region is CASGVNRGFVEAFF. CDR3 bases: TGCGCCAGCGGAGTAAACAGGGGCTTCGTCGAAGCTTTCTTT.

The chain has TRBV7-3 and TRBJ2-1, with 9 bases aligning to TRBD2. The CDR3 length is 16 residues. CDR1 SGHTA and CDR2 FQGTGA come from the germline V gene. V was pared by 5 bases and J by 7 bases, with 12 bases of the junction left unmatched. The CDR3: CASSRYSGSSWNEQFF. CDR3 in DNA: TGTGCCAGCAGCCGATATAGCGGGAGCTCGTGGAATGAGCAGTTCTTC.

The chain carries TRBV19 and TRBJ1-5; D may be TRBD1 (6 bases). Between the trimmed V and J ends, which lost 10 bases and 6 bases, there was a span of 19 bases. The CDR3 spans 14 residues. In germline, CDR1 is LNHDA, CDR2 SQIVND (reference sequence). The CDR3 sequence is CATHPGGWFQPQHF. The CDR3 coding sequence is TGTGCCACACACCCGGGGGGCTGGTTTCAGCCCCAGCATTTT.

The genes are TRBV14 and TRBJ1-3; D call uncertain. The CDR3 consists of 16 residues. Germline CDR1 SGHDN, CDR2 FVKESK. Deletions cut 1 base from V and 0 bases from J, with 10 bases between. The CDR3 DNA follows: TGTGCCAGCAGCCAAGGCGCGGGGAGCTCTGGAAACACCATATATTTT. It translates to CASSQGAGSSGNTIYF.

The chain employs TRBV15 and TRBJ2-1, with D uncertain. The CDR3 has 14 residues. Trimming stripped 1 base from V and 8 bases from J, with 12 bases between. Germline lookup yields CDR1 LNHNV and CDR2 YYDKDF (reference sequence). CDR3 residues: CATSRVTVSDEQFF. In nucleotides, the CDR3 is TGTGCCACCAGCAGAGTGACGGTCTCCGATGAGCAGTTCTTC.